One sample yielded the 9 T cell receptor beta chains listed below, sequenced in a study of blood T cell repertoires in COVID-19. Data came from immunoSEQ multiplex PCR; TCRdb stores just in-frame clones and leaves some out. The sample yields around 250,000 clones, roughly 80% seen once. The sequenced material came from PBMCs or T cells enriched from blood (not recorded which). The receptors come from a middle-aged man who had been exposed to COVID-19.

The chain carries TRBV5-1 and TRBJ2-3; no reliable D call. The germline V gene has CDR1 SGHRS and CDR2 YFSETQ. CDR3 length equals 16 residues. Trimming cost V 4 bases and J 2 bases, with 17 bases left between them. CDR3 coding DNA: TGCGCCAGCAGCCGCCCCATGGCCGGGTACACAGATACGCAGTATTTT. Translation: CASSRPMAGYTDTQYF.

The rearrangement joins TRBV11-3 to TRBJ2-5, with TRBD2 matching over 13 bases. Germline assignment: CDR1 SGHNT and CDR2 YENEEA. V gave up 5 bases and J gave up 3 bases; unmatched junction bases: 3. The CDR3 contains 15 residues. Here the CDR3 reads CASSRGLAGKETQYF. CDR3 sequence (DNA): TGTGCCAGCAGCAGGGGACTAGCGGGAAAAGAGACCCAGTACTTC.

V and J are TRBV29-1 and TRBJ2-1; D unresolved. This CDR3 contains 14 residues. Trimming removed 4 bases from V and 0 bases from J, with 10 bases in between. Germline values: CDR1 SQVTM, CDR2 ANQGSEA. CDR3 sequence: CSVVLGPSYNEQFF. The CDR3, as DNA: TGCAGCGTTGTGTTGGGCCCCTCCTACAATGAGCAGTTCTTC.

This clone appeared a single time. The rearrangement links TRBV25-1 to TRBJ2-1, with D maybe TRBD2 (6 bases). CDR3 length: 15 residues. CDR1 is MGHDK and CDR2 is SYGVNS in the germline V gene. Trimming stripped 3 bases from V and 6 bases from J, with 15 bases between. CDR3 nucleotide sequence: TGTGCCAGCAGTGAGACTAGAATCAGGTCCAATGAGCAGTTCTTC. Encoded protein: CASSETRIRSNEQFF. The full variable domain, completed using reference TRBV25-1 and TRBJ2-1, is EADIYQTPRYLVIGTGKKITLECSQTMGHDKMYWYQQDPGMELHLIHYSYGVNSTEKGDLSSESTVSRIRTEHFPLTLESARPSHTSQYLCASSETRIRSNEQFFGPGTRLTVL.

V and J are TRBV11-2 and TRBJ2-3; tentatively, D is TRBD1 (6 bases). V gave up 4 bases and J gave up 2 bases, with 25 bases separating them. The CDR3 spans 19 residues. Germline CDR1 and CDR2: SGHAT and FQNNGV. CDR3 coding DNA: TGTGCCAGCAGCTCGAAAACTGCCCGGACAGTCTTTTCCACAGATACGCAGTATTTT. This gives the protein CASSSKTARTVFSTDTQYF.

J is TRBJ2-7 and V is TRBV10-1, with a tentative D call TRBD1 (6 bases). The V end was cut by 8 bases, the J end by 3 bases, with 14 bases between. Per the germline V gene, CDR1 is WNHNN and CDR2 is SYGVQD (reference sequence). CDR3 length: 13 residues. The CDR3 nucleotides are TGCGCCAGCTCGGGACACCCAAACTACGAGCAGTACTTC. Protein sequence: CASSGHPNYEQYF.

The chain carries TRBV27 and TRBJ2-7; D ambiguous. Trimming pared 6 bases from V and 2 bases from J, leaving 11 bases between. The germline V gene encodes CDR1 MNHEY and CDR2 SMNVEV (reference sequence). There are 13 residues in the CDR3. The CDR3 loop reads CASRSGMAYEQYF. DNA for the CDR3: TGTGCCAGCAGGTCCGGTATGGCCTACGAGCAGTACTTC.

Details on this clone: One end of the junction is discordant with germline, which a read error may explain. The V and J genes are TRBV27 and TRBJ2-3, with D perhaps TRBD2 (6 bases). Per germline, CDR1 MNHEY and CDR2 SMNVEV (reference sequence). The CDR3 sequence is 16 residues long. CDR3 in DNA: TGTGCCAGCAGTACACTTTTGGCGGGGTACACAAATACGCAGTATTTT. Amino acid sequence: CASSTLLAGYTNTQYF.

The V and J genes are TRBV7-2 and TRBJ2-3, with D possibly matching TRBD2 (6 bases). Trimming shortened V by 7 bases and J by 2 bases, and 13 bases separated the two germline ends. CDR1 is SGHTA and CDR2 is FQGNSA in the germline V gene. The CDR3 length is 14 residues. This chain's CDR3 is CASKKGTHTDTQYF. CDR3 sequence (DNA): TGTGCCAGCAAAAAAGGGACTCACACAGATACGCAGTATTTT.